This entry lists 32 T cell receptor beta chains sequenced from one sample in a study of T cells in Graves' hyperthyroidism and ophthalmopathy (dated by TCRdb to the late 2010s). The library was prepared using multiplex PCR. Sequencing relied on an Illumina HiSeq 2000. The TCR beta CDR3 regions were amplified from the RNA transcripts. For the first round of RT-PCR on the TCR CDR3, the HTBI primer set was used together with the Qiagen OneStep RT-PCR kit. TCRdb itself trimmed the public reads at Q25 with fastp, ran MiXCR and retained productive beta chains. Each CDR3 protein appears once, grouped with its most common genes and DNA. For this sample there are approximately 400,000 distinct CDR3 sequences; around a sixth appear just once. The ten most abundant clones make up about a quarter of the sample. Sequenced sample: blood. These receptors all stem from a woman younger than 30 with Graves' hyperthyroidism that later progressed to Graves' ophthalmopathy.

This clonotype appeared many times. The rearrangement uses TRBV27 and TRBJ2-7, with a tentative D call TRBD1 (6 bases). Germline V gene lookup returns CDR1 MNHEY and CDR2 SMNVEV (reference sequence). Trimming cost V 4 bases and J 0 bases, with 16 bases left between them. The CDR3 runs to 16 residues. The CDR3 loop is CASSSPRTASSYEQYF. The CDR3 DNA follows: TGTGCCAGCAGTTCCCCCCGGACAGCGAGCTCCTACGAGCAGTACTTC.

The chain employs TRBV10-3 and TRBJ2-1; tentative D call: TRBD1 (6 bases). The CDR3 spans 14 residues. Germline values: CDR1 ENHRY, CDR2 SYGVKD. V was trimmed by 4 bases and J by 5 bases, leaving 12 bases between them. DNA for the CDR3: TGTGCCATCAGTGCTGAATACAGGGACAATGAGCAGTTCTTC. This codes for CAISAEYRDNEQFF.

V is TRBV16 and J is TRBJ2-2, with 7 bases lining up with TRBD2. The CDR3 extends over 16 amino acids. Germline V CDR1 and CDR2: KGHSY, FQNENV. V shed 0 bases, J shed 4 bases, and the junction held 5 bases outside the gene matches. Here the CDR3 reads CASSQSGRGVTGELFF. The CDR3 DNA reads TGTGCCAGCAGCCAATCAGGGAGGGGCGTCACCGGGGAGCTGTTTTTT. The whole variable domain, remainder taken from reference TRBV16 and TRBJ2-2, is GEEVAQTPKHLVRGEGQKAKLYCAPIKGHSYVFWYQQVLKNEFKFLISFQNENVFDETGMPKERFSAKCLPNSPCSLEIQATKLEDSAVYFCASSQSGRGVTGELFFGEGSRLTVL.

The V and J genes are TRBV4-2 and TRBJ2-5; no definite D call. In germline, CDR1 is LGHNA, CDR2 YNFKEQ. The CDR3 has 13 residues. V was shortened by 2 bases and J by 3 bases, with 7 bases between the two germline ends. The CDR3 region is CASSQLEEETQYF. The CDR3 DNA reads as TGTGCCAGCAGCCAACTCGAGGAAGAGACCCAGTACTTC.

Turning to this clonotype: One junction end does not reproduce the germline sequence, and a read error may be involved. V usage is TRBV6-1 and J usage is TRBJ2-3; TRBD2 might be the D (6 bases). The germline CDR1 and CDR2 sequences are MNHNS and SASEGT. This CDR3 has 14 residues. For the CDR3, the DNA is TGTGCCAGCAGTCTCCGGGACTCCACAGATACGCGGTATTTT. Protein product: CASSLRDSTDTRYF.

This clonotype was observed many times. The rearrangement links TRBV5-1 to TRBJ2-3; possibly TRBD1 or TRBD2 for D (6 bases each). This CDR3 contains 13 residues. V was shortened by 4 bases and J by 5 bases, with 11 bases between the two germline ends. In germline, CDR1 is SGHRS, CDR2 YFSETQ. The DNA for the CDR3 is TGCGCCAGCAGCCCGGGGGCCCAAGATACGCAGTATTTT. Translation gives CASSPGAQDTQYF. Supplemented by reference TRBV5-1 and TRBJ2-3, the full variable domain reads KAGVTQTPRYLIKTRGQQVTLSCSPISGHRSVSWYQQTPGQGLQFLFEYFSETQRNKGNFPGRFSGRQFSNSRSEMNVSTLELGDSALYLCASSPGAQDTQYFGPGTRLTVL.

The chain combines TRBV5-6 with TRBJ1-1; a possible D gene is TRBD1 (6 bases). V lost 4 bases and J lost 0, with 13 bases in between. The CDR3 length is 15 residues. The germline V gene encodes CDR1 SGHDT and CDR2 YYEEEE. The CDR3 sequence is CASSQTGVMNTEAFF. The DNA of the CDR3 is TGTGCCAGCAGCCAGACAGGAGTTATGAACACTGAAGCTTTCTTT.

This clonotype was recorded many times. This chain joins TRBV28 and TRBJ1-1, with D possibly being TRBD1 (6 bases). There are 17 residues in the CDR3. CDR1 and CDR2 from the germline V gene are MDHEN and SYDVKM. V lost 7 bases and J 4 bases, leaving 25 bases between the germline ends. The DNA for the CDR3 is TGTGCCAGCACCCCGGGGGGCGGGCTTATAGTTGGCACTGAAGCTTTCTTT. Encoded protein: CASTPGGGLIVGTEAFF. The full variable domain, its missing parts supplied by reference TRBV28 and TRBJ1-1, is DVKVTQSSRYLVKRTGEKVFLECVQDMDHENMFWYRQDPGLGLRLIYFSYDVKMKEKGDIPEGYSVSREKKERFSLILESASTNQTSMYLCASTPGGGLIVGTEAFFGQGTRLTVV.

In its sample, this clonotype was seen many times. The CDR3 here is CSARERAGSYEQYF. In DNA, the CDR3 is TGCAGTGCTAGAGAACGAGCGGGCAGTTACGAGCAGTACTTC. The chain is built from TRBV20-1 and TRBJ2-7, with D perhaps TRBD2 (6 bases). The CDR3 consists of 14 residues. V dropped 0 bases and J dropped 4 bases, with 13 bases sitting between them. Germline V gene data show CDR1 as DFQATT and CDR2 as SNEGSKA (reference sequence).

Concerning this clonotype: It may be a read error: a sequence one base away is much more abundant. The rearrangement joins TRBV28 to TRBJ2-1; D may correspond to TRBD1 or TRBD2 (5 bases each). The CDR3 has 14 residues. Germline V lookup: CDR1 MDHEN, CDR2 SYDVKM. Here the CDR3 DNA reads TGTGCCGGCAGACTGGCAGGGAGTATCAATGAGCAGTTCTTC. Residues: CAGRLAGSINEQFF.

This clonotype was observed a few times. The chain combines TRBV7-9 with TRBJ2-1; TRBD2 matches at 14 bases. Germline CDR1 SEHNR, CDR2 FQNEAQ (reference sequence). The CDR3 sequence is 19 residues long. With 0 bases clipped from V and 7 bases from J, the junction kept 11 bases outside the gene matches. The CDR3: CASSLAAGGLAGAGNEQFF. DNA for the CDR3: TGTGCCAGCAGCTTAGCCGCAGGGGGACTAGCGGGAGCTGGAAATGAGCAGTTCTTC.

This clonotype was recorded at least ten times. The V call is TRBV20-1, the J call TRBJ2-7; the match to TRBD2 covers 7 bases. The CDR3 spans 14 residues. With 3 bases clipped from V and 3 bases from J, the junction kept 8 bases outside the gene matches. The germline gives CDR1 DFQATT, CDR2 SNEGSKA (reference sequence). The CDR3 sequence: CSASPGTTRYEQYF. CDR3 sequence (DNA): TGCAGTGCTAGCCCCGGGACTACCCGCTACGAGCAGTACTTC.

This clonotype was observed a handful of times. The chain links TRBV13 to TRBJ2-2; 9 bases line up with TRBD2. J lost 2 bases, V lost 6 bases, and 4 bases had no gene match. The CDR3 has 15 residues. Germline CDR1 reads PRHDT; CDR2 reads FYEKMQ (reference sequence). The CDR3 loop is CASSVLAGNTGELFF. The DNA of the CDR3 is TGTGCCAGCAGTGTGCTAGCGGGAAACACCGGGGAGCTGTTTTTT.

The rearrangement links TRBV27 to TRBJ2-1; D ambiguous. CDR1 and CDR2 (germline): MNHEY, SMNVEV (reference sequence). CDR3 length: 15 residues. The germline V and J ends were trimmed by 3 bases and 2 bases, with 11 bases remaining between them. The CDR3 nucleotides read TGTGCCAGCAGTTTCGCATCCCCCACCTACAATGAGCAGTTCTTC. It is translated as CASSFASPTYNEQFF.

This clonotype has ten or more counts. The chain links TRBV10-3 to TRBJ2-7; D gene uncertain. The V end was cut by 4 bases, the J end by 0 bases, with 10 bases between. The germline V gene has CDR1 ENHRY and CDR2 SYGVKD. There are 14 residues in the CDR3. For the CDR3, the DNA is TGTGCCATCAGTGGCGCCAACTACTCCTACGAGCAGTACTTC. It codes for CAISGANYSYEQYF.

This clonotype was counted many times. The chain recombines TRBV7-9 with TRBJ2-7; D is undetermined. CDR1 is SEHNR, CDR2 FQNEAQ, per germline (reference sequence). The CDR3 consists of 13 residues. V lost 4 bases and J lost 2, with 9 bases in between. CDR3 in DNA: TGTGCCAGCAGCTACGACCTTACCTACGAGCAGTACTTC. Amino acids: CASSYDLTYEQYF.

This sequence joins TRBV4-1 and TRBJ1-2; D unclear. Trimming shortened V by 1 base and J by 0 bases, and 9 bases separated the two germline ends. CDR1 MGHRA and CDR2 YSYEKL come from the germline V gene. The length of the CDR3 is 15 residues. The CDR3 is CASSQVGPANYGYTF. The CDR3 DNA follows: TGCGCCAGCAGCCAAGTCGGACCAGCTAACTATGGCTACACCTTC.

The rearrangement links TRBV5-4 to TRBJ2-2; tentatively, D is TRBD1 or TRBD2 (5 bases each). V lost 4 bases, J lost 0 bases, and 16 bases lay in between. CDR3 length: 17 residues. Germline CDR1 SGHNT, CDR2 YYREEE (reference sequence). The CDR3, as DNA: TGTGCCAGCAGCGCAATACCGGGACCCGCGAACACCGGGGAGCTGTTTTTT. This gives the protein CASSAIPGPANTGELFF.

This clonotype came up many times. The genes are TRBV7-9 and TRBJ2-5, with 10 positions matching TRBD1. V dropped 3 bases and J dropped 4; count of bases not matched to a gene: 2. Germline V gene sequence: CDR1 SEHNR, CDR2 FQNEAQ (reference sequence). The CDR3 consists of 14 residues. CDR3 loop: CASSFGTGAETQYF. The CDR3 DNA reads TGTGCCAGCAGCTTCGGGACAGGGGCAGAGACCCAGTACTTC.

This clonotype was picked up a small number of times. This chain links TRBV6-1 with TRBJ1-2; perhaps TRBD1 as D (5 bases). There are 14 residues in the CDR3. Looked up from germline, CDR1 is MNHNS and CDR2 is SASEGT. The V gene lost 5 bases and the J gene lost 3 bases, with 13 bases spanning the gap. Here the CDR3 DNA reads TGTGCCAGCAGTTTTCAGGGTGTTGACTATGGCTACACCTTC. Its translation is CASSFQGVDYGYTF.

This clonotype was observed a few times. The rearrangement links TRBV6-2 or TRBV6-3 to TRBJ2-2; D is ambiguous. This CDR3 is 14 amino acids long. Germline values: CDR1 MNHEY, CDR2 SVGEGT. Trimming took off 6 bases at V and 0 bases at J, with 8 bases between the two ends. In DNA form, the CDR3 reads TGTGCCAGCAGCAAAAATTCGAACACCGGGGAGCTGTTTTTT. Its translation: CASSKNSNTGELFF.

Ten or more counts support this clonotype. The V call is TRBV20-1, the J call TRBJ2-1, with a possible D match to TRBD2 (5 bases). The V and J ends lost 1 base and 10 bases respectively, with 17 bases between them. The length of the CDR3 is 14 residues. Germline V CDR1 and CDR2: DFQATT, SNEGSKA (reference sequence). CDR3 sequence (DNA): TGCAGTGCTAGAGGTTTAGCGAGCGATCACGAGCAGTTCTTC. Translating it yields CSARGLASDHEQFF.

CDR3 DNA: TGCAGTGCTAGAGATTCGGGGACTAGCGGGAGTGGGACCCAGTACTTC. This encodes CSARDSGTSGSGTQYF. The rearrangement joins TRBV20-1 to TRBJ2-5, with TRBD2 identical over 14 bases. The CDR3 loop spans 16 amino acids. The germline V gene has CDR1 DFQATT and CDR2 SNEGSKA (reference sequence). Unmatched junction bases numbered 7, after V lost 0 bases and J lost 7 bases.

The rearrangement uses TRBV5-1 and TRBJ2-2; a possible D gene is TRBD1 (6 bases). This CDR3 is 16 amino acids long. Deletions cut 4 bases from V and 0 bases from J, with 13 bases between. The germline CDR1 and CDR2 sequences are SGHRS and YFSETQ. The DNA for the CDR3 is TGCGCCAGCAGCAACCTACAGGGCACGAACACCGGGGAGCTGTTTTTT. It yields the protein CASSNLQGTNTGELFF.

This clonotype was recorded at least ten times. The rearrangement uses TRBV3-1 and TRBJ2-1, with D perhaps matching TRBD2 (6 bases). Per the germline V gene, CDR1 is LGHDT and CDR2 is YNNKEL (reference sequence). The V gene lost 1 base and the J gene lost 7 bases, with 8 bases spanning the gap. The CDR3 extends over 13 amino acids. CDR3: CASSQVRGNEQFF. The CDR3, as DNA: TGTGCCAGCAGCCAAGTGCGGGGAAATGAGCAGTTCTTC.

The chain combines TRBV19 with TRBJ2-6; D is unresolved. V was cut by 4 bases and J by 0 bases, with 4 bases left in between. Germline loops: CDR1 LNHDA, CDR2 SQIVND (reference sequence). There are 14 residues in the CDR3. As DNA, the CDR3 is TGTGCCAGTAGTACAGTCTCTGGGGCCAACGTCCTGACTTTC. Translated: CASSTVSGANVLTF.

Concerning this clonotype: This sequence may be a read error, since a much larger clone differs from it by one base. Written as DNA, the CDR3 is TGTGCCAGCAGTCTCCAGAGGGGTGAGCAGTTCTTC. It encodes CASSLQRGEQFF. The V gene is TRBV2, the J gene TRBJ2-1; D assignment may be TRBD1 or TRBD2 (5 bases each). Per the germline V gene, CDR1 is SNHLY and CDR2 is FYNNEI. The CDR3 has 12 residues. Trimming left V 5 bases short and J 9 bases short, with 11 bases between.

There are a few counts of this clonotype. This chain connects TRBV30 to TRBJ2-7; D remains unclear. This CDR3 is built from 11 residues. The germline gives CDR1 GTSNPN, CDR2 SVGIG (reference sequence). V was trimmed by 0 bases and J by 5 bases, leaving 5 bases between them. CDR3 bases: TGTGCCTGGAGTGTTGTCAACGAGCAGTACTTC. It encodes CAWSVVNEQYF.

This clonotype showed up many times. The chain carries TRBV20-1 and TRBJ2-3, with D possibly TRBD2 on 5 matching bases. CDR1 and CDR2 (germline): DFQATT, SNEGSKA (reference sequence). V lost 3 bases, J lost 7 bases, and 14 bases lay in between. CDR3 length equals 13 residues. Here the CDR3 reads CSASVGVMYTQYF. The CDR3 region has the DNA TGCAGTGCTAGTGTCGGGGTGATGTATACGCAGTATTTT.

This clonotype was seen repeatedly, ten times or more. The CDR3 DNA follows: TGCGCCAGCAGCCCCGTAACAGGGGGCGCGGACACCATATATTTT. Translating gives CASSPVTGGADTIYF. The V gene is TRBV5-1, the J gene TRBJ1-3, with TRBD1 matching 9 bases. Germline lookup yields CDR1 SGHRS and CDR2 YFSETQ. The CDR3 has 15 residues. With 4 bases clipped from V and 8 bases from J, the junction kept 10 bases outside the gene matches.

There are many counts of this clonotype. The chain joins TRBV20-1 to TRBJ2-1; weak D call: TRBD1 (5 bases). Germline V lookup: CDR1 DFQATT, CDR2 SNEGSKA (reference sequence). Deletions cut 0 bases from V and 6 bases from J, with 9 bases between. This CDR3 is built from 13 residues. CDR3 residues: CSARDQGGNEQFF. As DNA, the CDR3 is TGCAGTGCTAGAGATCAGGGCGGCAATGAGCAGTTCTTC.

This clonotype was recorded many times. CDR3 bases: TGTGCCTGGAGTGTGTCTAGCGGAAGGGTAGGCGAGCAGTACTTC. As protein: CAWSVSSGRVGEQYF. V is TRBV30 and J is TRBJ2-7, with 7 bases lining up with TRBD2. This CDR3 spans 15 amino acids. Germline CDR1 GTSNPN, CDR2 SVGIG (reference sequence). J gave up 6 bases and V 0 bases, and 11 bases lay outside the gene matches.